The clone carrying this T cell receptor (beta chain) was seen only once. Its antigen is as yet unknown. Germline loops: CDR1 SGHAT, CDR2 FQNNGV. The CDR3 runs to 11 residues. V gave up 6 bases and J gave up 9 bases; unmatched junction bases: 2. This entry comes from a study of cytomegalovirus exposure and HLA in healthy donors. Study-level background: Earlier, about 179 million T cells were analyzed, and some 120 million unique TCR beta sequences were found among them.

Primers: 60 Vbeta forward and 13 Jbeta reverse. Profiling relied on immunoSEQ multiplex PCR, and the TCRdb table lists in-frame clones only, not all of them. Altogether about 120,000 clones are present, around 72% being singletons, with the ten largest covering approximately 3.5%. General study findings and limits: Testing in vitro showed a few CMV-associated chains specific for CMV antigens. Apparent HLA restriction characterized most CMV-associated TCR beta chains in a later analysis.

The J gene is TRBJ2-1, the V gene TRBV11-2, with 7 bases lining up with TRBD1. The clonotype originates from a young man in good health and CMV-seronegative. Sequenced sample: PBMCs. This chain's CDR3 is CASSRTGEQFF. The CDR3 coding sequence is TGTGCCAGCAGTCGGACAGGTGAGCAGTTCTTC.